The 19 T cell receptor beta chains in this list originate from one sample, sequenced in a study of T cells in Graves' hyperthyroidism and ophthalmopathy. What was amplified from RNA transcripts were TCR beta CDR3 regions. Carried out on the TCR CDR3, a first-round RT-PCR used the HTBI primer set. TCRdb used MiXCR to reprocess the multiplex PCR reads, holding one entry per CDR3 protein. The data contain hundreds of thousands of distinct CDR3 sequences, around 15% of them singletons. Sample: blood. The receptor set was obtained from a woman in her late teens or twenties with Graves' hyperthyroidism.

In its sample, this clonotype was seen a few times. The rearrangement joins TRBV30 to TRBJ2-2; D gene unclear. V lost 3 bases, J lost 5 bases, and 13 bases lay in between. This CDR3 contains 14 residues. CDR1 is GTSNPN and CDR2 is SVGIG in the germline V gene (reference sequence). The CDR3 region is CAWRPGSLTGELFF. DNA of the CDR3: TGTGCCTGGAGACCTGGAAGTTTAACCGGGGAGCTGTTTTTT.

There are many counts of this clonotype. The V and J genes are TRBV7-8 and TRBJ1-5, with D unclear. Trimming pared 2 bases from V and 0 bases from J, leaving 14 bases between. The CDR3 sequence is 17 residues long. Per the germline V gene, CDR1 is SGHVS and CDR2 is FQNEAQ. CDR3 coding DNA: TGTGCCAGCAGCTTAAGGGCAGCTCTTAATAGCAATCAGCCCCAGCATTTT. This gives the protein CASSLRAALNSNQPQHF.

This clonotype showed up many times. CDR3 nucleotides: TGTGCCAGCAGCTTATATCTATCTGGGAACCCCTACGAGCAGTACTTC. This translates into CASSLYLSGNPYEQYF. This chain uses TRBV7-9 with TRBJ2-7; D gene ambiguous. The CDR3 length is 16 residues. V lost 2 bases and J lost 2, with 16 bases in between. Germline V gives CDR1 SEHNR, CDR2 FQNEAQ (reference sequence).

The gene calls are TRBV28 and TRBJ2-5; TRBD1 matches at 7 bases. Germline V gives CDR1 MDHEN, CDR2 SYDVKM. V was pared by 2 bases and J by 3 bases, with 9 bases of the junction left unmatched. The CDR3 totals 16 residues. The CDR3 DNA reads TGTGCCAGCAGTTTAGGGGCCGCCGGGACAGAAGAGACCCAGTACTTC. It is translated as CASSLGAAGTEETQYF.

The chain uses TRBV6-1 and TRBJ2-1; D is uncertain. Germline assignment: CDR1 MNHNS and CDR2 SASEGT. The CDR3 covers 14 residues. Trimming stripped 2 bases from V and 9 bases from J, with 14 bases between. The CDR3 loop is CASSESRVMVEQFF. Here the CDR3 DNA reads TGTGCCAGCAGTGAATCCCGTGTGATGGTTGAGCAGTTCTTC.

The chain uses TRBV27 and TRBJ2-7, with D possibly matching TRBD1 (6 bases). Germline V gene lookup returns CDR1 MNHEY and CDR2 SMNVEV (reference sequence). The germline V and J ends were trimmed by 6 bases and 2 bases, with 17 bases remaining between them. The length of the CDR3 is 15 residues. The CDR3 DNA sequence: TGTGCCAGCAGGAACCGGTGGCAGGGGACCTACGAGCAGTACTTC. Translating it yields CASRNRWQGTYEQYF.

The table lists this clonotype with many counts. The CDR3 protein is CASSYRLASGTGELFF. CDR3 sequence (DNA): TGTGCCAGCAGTTACCGGCTAGCCTCGGGCACCGGGGAGCTGTTTTTT. This chain joins TRBV6-2 or TRBV6-3 and TRBJ2-2, with D perhaps matching TRBD2 (5 bases). Per the germline V gene, CDR1 is MNHEY and CDR2 is SVGEGT. With 2 bases removed from V and 4 bases from J, the gap between germline ends came to 14 bases. There are 16 residues in the CDR3.

The chain recombines TRBV4-3 with TRBJ1-4; TRBD1 might be the D (6 bases). This CDR3 has 16 residues. Per germline, CDR1 LGHNA and CDR2 YSLEER. The ends were cut back, 0 bases at V and 3 bases at J, with 11 bases in the middle. CDR3 sequence (DNA): TGCGCCAGCAGCCAAGACCTACAGGGAGCTAATGAAAAACTGTTTTTT. Protein: CASSQDLQGANEKLFF.

The V call is TRBV28, the J call TRBJ2-7, with D possibly matching TRBD2 (5 bases). CDR1 MDHEN and CDR2 SYDVKM come from the germline V gene. V lost 5 bases, J lost 3 bases, and 20 bases lay in between. The CDR3 covers 16 residues. In nucleotides, the CDR3 is TGTGCCAGCAGTGGGATCCAAGAGGGTCCGAGCTACGAGCAGTACTTC. The encoded protein is CASSGIQEGPSYEQYF.

On this clonotype: A much larger clonotype is one base distant, so this may be a read error. The V gene is TRBV6-2 or TRBV6-3, the J gene TRBJ2-1, with 7 bases fitting TRBD2. CDR1 is MNHEY, CDR2 SVGEGT, per germline. Trimming cost V 6 bases and J 8 bases; bases outside gene matches: 19. This CDR3 is 17 amino acids long. The CDR3, as DNA: TGTGCCAGCAGGGGACCCGAGAGCAGGGAGGGGTCGGATGAGCAGTTCTTC. Its translation: CASRGPESREGSDEQFF.

This clonotype was detected many times. The V gene is TRBV15, the J gene TRBJ2-7; weak D call: TRBD1 (5 bases). Trimming removed 0 bases at V and 0 bases at J, with 12 bases between. This CDR3 is built from 16 residues. Germline values: CDR1 LNHNV, CDR2 YYDKDF (reference sequence). The CDR3 bases are TGTGCCACCAGCAGAGAAGACAGCTCAAGCTCCTACGAGCAGTACTTC. Protein product: CATSREDSSSSYEQYF.

This clonotype appeared a few times. This chain connects TRBV4-2 to TRBJ1-5; the D gene is possibly TRBD1 (6 bases). The CDR3 sequence is 15 residues long. Germline V gene sequence: CDR1 LGHNA, CDR2 YNFKEQ. Deletions cut 4 bases from V and 7 bases from J, with 17 bases between. The CDR3 reads CASSPSSGGGQPQHF. The CDR3 DNA sequence: TGTGCCAGCAGCCCCTCGTCCGGGGGCGGGCAGCCCCAGCATTTT.

The sample holds many counts of this clonotype. The V gene is TRBV6-1, the J gene TRBJ1-6; D ambiguous. Trimming removed 5 bases from V and 9 bases from J, with 14 bases in between. CDR1 MNHNS and CDR2 SASEGT come from the germline V gene. This CDR3 is built from 14 residues. In DNA form, the CDR3 reads TGTGCCAGCAGTCAAGGACGGAGTGTTTCACCCCTCCACTTT. It specifies CASSQGRSVSPLHF.

This clonotype was seen repeatedly, ten times or more. The CDR3 bases are TGTGCCAGCACGGTGGGAAACATTCAGTACTTC. Its translation is CASTVGNIQYF. The gene calls are TRBV7-2 and TRBJ2-4; D uncertain. This CDR3 has 11 amino acids. Trimming pared 7 bases from V and 6 bases from J, leaving 7 bases between. Germline assignment: CDR1 SGHTA and CDR2 FQGNSA.

This clonotype was detected many times. The rearrangement uses TRBV9 and TRBJ2-7; 7 bases agree with TRBD2. J was trimmed by 2 bases and V by 3 bases; bases with no gene match: 5. Germline CDR1 SGDLS, CDR2 YYNGEE. CDR3 length: 14 amino acids. The CDR3 DNA reads TGTGCCAGCAGCGCCAGCGGGGCAACCTACGAGCAGTACTTC. This encodes CASSASGATYEQYF.

The sample holds many counts of this clonotype. The genes are TRBV27 and TRBJ1-4, with 9 bases fitting TRBD1. After removal of 6 bases from V and 10 bases from J, the junction contained 12 bases not matched to a gene. The CDR3 is 15 amino acids. Germline V gives CDR1 MNHEY, CDR2 SMNVEV (reference sequence). CDR3 sequence: CASSRDRVGYGKLFF. The CDR3 DNA reads as TGTGCCAGCAGCCGGGACAGGGTAGGGTACGGAAAACTGTTTTTT.

This clonotype was detected many times. The CDR3 coding sequence is TGTGCTAGTGGTTTGTGGGGGACTTCTCGGGGGGAAGAGACCCAGTACTTC. As protein: CASGLWGTSRGEETQYF. The gene calls are TRBV12-5 and TRBJ2-5, with TRBD2 identical over 7 bases. V shed 2 bases and J 3 bases; nucleotides not matched to a gene: 12. Germline values: CDR1 LGHNT, CDR2 FRNRAP. There are 17 residues in the CDR3. The full variable domain, completed using reference TRBV12-5 and TRBJ2-5, is DARVTQTPRHKVTEMGQEVTMRCQPILGHNTVFWYRQTMMQGLELLAYFRNRAPLDDSGMPKDRFSAEMPDATLATLKIQPSEPRDSAVYFCASGLWGTSRGEETQYFGPGTRLLVL.

The chain recombines TRBV2 with TRBJ1-1; 7 bases fit TRBD1. The CDR3 sequence is 15 residues long. V shed 5 bases, J shed 4 bases, and the junction held 10 bases outside the gene matches. The germline gives CDR1 SNHLY, CDR2 FYNNEI. Here the CDR3 reads CASSLGTVMSTEAFF. DNA for the CDR3: TGTGCCAGCAGTCTTGGGACAGTAATGAGCACTGAAGCTTTCTTT.

There are many counts of this clonotype. The chain is built from TRBV6-2 or TRBV6-3 and TRBJ2-1; D tentatively fits TRBD1 or TRBD2 (6 bases each). Germline lookup yields CDR1 MNHEY and CDR2 SVGEGT. Trimming removed 4 bases from V and 4 bases from J, with 17 bases in between. There are 16 residues in the CDR3. The CDR3 spells CASSSRRGGIYNEQFF. The CDR3 nucleotides are TGTGCCAGCAGTTCCCGCAGGGGCGGGATATACAATGAGCAGTTCTTC.